This TCR beta chain was profiled in a study of T cells expressing NK-cell markers. Study in general: Beta-chain profiling covered CD3+CD56+NKG2C+, CD3+CD56+NKG2C- and CD3+CD56-NKG2C+ sorted subsets.

The TCR beta cDNA came from 5'RACE template switching with UMIs. For each CDR3 protein, TCRdb gives one entry from its re-call of the 5' RACE reads, without DNA. The sample data list around 100,000 distinct CDR3 sequences. CDR3 length: 11 residues. Germline CDR1 reads SQVTM; CDR2 reads ANQGSEA. This rearrangement joins TRBV29-1 to TRBJ2-2. The origin of this receptor is a woman aged 18 to 75 in good health. Sequencing was performed on blood T cells: a sorted CD56 or NKG2C T cell subset, CD4+ or CD8+ T cells, or bulk PBMC T cells (not recorded which). The chain's CDR3 is CSGESTGELFF.